A selection of T cell receptor beta chains follows, all from one sample in a study of regulatory T cells in long-lasting Graves disease. TCRdb reprocessed the multiplex PCR reads with MiXCR, giving one entry per CDR3 protein. Of about 290,000 distinct CDR3 sequences listed, 20% to 25% were seen once; the top ten hold roughly three fifths. The specimen comprised peripheral blood mononuclear cells (PBMCs), sampled when the disease was refractory, from a patient treated with antithyroid drugs. All receptors derive from a female donor with Graves disease. The CDR3 runs from the conserved cysteine through the conserved F or W. The order of the fields is clone size, V gene, J gene, D gene, CDR3 DNA, CDR3 protein. D genes are given only for firm matches. Size tells how often a clone was seen (once, few, many) or the class of an expanded clone, and some rows leave it out.

few	TRBV6-1	TRBJ1-2	-	TGTGCCAGCAGCCTCCTTATGGGGCCTAACTATGGCTACACCTTC	CASSLLMGPNYGYTF
many	TRBV11-2	TRBJ2-5	TRBD1	TGTGCCAGCAGCTTAGGGGGGACAGCACAAGAGACCCAGTACTTC	CASSLGGTAQETQYF
-	TRBV6-2/TRBV6-3	TRBJ2-5	TRBD2	TGTGCCACCCGGACTAGCGGGAGGATTCGCCAAGAGACCCAGTACTTC	CATRTSGRIRQETQYF
few	TRBV11-2	TRBJ2-7	-	TGTGCCAGCAGCCCGACAGGCTTTGGGGAGCAGTACTTC	CASSPTGFGEQYF
-	TRBV19	TRBJ2-2	-	TGTGCCAGTAGTATAGATCAAAGGCCTGGGTCCACCGGGGAGCTGTTTTTT	CASSIDQRPGSTGELFF
-	TRBV9	TRBJ2-7	TRBD2	TGTGCCAGCAGCGTAGGAGCGGGAGTGTACGAGCAGTACTTC	CASSVGAGVYEQYF
many	TRBV3-1	TRBJ1-4	-	TGTGCCAGCAGCCAACGTTTGCGCACTAATGAAAAACTGTTTTTT	CASSQRLRTNEKLFF
-	TRBV28	TRBJ2-1	TRBD2	TGTGCCAGCAGTTCGACTGGGACTAGCGGGAGCAGTGAGCAGTTCTTC	CASSSTGTSGSSEQFF
-	TRBV7-2	TRBJ2-1	-	TGTGCCAGCAGCTTCCACGGAGCTTACAGGGTGAGGTACAATGAGCAGTTCTTC	CASSFHGAYRVRYNEQFF
-	TRBV12-3/TRBV12-4	TRBJ2-2	-	TGTGCCAGCAGTTGGATGCCCGGGGAGCTGTTTTTT	CASSWMPGELFF
many	TRBV20-1	TRBJ2-7	-	TGCAGTGCTAGTTGGCTCTACGAGCAGTACTTC	CSASWLYEQYF
-	TRBV11-2	TRBJ1-2	-	TGTGCCAGCAGCTTAGGGGGGGGCGCAGGCTATGGCTACACCTTC	CASSLGGGAGYGYTF
many	TRBV7-9	TRBJ2-7	TRBD2	TGTGCCAGCAGCCAGACGAGGACTAGCGGCTCCTACGAGCAGTACTTC	CASSQTRTSGSYEQYF
-	TRBV9	TRBJ2-7	-	TGTGCCAGCAGCGTAGGGAGGGAACTCACCTACGCGGAGCAGTACTTC	CASSVGRELTYAEQYF
-	TRBV3-1	TRBJ2-1	TRBD2	TGTGCCAGCAGCTACGGGACTAGCGGTGAGCAGTTCTTC	CASSYGTSGEQFF
few	TRBV7-9	TRBJ2-7	-	TGTGCCGTCCGGGACGGATCAACCTACGAGCAGTACTTC	CAVRDGSTYEQYF
few	TRBV10-3	TRBJ1-1	-	TGTGCCATCAGTGAGGGGGAGACTGAAGCTTTCTTT	CAISEGETEAFF
-	TRBV20-1	TRBJ2-5	TRBD2	TGCAGTGCCCCCCTAGTGCGGGAGATTCGAGAGACCCAGTACTTC	CSAPLVREIRETQYF
many	TRBV28	TRBJ1-1	-	TGTGCCAGCAGTGACGGGATGAACACTGAAGCTTTCTTT	CASSDGMNTEAFF
-	TRBV13	TRBJ2-7	-	TGTGCCAGCAGCTTAAAGGCCCCCGCGGGGGCGTACGAGCAGCACTTC	CASSLKAPAGAYEQHF
many	TRBV20-1	TRBJ2-7	-	TGCAGTGCTGGCCCCGACAGTTACGAGCAGTACTTC	CSAGPDSYEQYF
-	TRBV2	TRBJ2-2	TRBD2	TGTGCCAGCTTCGGGGGGGGCATCGGGGAGCTGTTTTTT	CASFGGGIGELFF
-	TRBV7-9	TRBJ2-2	-	TGTGCCAGCAGCTTAGAATTAACCACCGGGGAGCTGTTTTTT	CASSLELTTGELFF
-	TRBV5-4	TRBJ1-4	-	TGTGCCAGCAGCTCCCGGGACGGTAATGAAAAACTGTTTTTT	CASSSRDGNEKLFF
many	TRBV20-1	TRBJ2-7	-	TGCAGTGCCTCGGACAACTACGAGCAGTACTTC	CSASDNYEQYF